This T cell receptor (beta chain) was profiled in a study of T-cell memory formation after mild COVID-19. In TCRdb, the 5' RACE reads were re-called with MiXCR into one record per CDR3 protein. The table shows 110,000 or so distinct CDR3 sequences, with 20% to 25% occurring only once. This clonotype has just a few counts. Germline-derived CDR1 and CDR2 are LGHNA and YSLEER. The CDR3 runs 14 residues. V dropped 0 bases and J dropped 5 bases, with 10 bases sitting between them. The chain joins TRBV4-3 to TRBJ2-5; no clear D gene. The TCR originated in a young man who had mild COVID-19 (a few samples of this study predate the infection). Cell type and time point are not known. Input material: PBMCs or a T cell subset sorted from them (not recorded which). Here the CDR3 reads CASSQDSTWETQYF. In DNA form, the CDR3 reads TGCGCCAGCAGCCAAGACTCGACCTGGGAGACCCAGTACTTC.